The sequence of this TCR beta chain was determined in a study of blood T cell repertoires in COVID-19 (dated by TCRdb to about 2020). Context from the whole study: Collaborator samples came from the United States, Italy and Spain and covered acute and convalescent phases of COVID-19. The prospective study material was composed of cDNA or gDNA derived from T cells, B-cell-depleted T cells, or PBMCs. Deeply sampled blood TCRbeta repertoires from subjects exposed to, actively infected with, or recovered from COVID-19 were included in the dataset. The repertoires were made available in a free public database intended to serve as a resource for research on the immune response to SARS-CoV-2. The samples were drawn from the first 160 participants of the ongoing ImmuneRACE study and from 1,254 subjects provided by 6 global collaborators. A de-identified subject ID, COVID-19 status, age in years and sex were almost always included in the sample metadata. Where available, HLA class I and class II types were taken from metadata supplied by the sample provider and were not determined by assay-based typing.

Including cysteine and phenylalanine, the CDR3 has 17 amino acids. Just CDR3 DNA is preserved here, 51 bases in frame from base 1. Trimming takes 1 base off V and 3 bases off J; junction bases not matched to a gene: 5. CDR1 and CDR2 are drawn from the germline V gene: MGHRA, YSYEKL. Whole blood was collected in K2EDTA tubes by collaborating institutions according to the institutions' own protocols. For TCRbeta analysis, collaborator samples were shipped as frozen whole blood, as isolated PBMCs, or as DNA extracted from either sample type. TCRbeta CDR3 regions were amplified from genomic DNA using the immunoSEQ Assay, a bias-controlled multiplex PCR. The authors processed their data as follows. Within the assay, amplification of reference gene primers was used to estimate how many nucleated cells each sample contained. To quantify the absolute abundance of each unique TCRbeta CDR3 rearrangement, sequence reads were collapsed and filtered. For each sample, productive Simpson clonality was calculated by taking the square root of Simpson's diversity index across productive rearrangements. The immuneACCESS repertoire file appears here via TCRdb, limited to in-frame rearrangements. These files lack a portion of the clones; in checked studies, under half of the deficit traces to unresolved V genes, and the cause of the others is not known. V and J calls and clone size are as listed in that table; D and trimming were resolved from the DNA. Within this sample are 55,000 to 65,000 clones, with roughly 88% of them counted one time only. Roughly 1.5% of the sample is held by the ten biggest clonotypes.

Results and caveats for the whole study, not just this receptor: Clinical and demographic metadata were provided uncurated, with the amount varying by source and participant.

This clone was detected a few times. The antigen this receptor binds is unknown. Base qualities are not recorded, but no much larger clone differs from it by a single base. The TCR originated in a human donor in a cohort sampled during active COVID-19. The source material was peripheral blood. The chain employs TRBV4-1 and TRBJ2-5; 13 middle bases align to TRBD2. The DNA sequence follows: TGCGCCAGCAGCCAAGTCTCCGGGACTAGCGGGAAAGAGACCCAGTACTTC. It is translated as CASSQVSGTSGKETQYF.